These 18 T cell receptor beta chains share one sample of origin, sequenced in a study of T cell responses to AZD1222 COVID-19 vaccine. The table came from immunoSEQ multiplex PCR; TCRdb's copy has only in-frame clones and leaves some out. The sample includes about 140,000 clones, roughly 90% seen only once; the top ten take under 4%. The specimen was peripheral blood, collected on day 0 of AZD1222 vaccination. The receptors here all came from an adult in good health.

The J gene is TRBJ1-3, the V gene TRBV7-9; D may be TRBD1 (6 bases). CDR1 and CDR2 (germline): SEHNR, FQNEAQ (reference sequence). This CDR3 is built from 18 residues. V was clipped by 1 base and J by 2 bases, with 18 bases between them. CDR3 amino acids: CASSLGPGFGDTGNTIYF. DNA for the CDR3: TGTGCCAGCAGCTTAGGGCCGGGATTCGGGGACACTGGAAACACCATATATTTT. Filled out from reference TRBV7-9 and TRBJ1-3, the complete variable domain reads DTGVSQNPRHKITKRGQNVTFRCDPISEHNRLYWYRQTLGQGPEFLTYFQNEAQLEKSRLLSDRFSAERPKGSFSTLEIQRTEQGDSAMYLCASSLGPGFGDTGNTIYFGEGSWLTVV.

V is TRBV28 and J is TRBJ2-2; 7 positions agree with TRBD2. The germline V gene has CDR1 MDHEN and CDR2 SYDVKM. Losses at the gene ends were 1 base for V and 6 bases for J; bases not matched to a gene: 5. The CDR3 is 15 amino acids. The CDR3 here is CASSLFPLAAGELFF. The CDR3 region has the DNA TGTGCCAGCAGTTTATTCCCCCTAGCGGCCGGGGAGCTGTTTTTT.

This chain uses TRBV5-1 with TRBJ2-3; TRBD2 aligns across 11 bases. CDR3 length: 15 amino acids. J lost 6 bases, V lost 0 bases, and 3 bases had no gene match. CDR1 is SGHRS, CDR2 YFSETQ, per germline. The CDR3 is CASSLGLAGMDTQYF. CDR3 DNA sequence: TGCGCCAGCAGCTTGGGACTAGCGGGAATGGATACGCAGTATTTT.

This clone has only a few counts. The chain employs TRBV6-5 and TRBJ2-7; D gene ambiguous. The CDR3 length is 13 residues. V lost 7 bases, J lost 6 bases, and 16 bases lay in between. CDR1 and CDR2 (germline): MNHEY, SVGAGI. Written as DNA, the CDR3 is TGTGCCAGCAAAGACGGTAGATACGGCGAGCAGTACTTC. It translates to CASKDGRYGEQYF.

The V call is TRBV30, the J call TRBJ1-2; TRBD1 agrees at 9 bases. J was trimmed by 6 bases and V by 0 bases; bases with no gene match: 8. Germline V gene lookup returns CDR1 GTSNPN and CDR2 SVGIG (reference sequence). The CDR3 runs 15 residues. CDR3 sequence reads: CAWSVGTGRFDGYTF. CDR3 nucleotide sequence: TGTGCCTGGAGTGTAGGGACAGGGCGGTTCGATGGCTACACCTTC.

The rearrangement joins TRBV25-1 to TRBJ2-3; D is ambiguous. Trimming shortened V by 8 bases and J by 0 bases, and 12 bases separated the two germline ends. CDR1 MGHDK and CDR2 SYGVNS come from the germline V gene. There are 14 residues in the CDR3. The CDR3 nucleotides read TGTGCCAGCTCGCCTCGGGTTAGCACAGATACGCAGTATTTT. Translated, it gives CASSPRVSTDTQYF.

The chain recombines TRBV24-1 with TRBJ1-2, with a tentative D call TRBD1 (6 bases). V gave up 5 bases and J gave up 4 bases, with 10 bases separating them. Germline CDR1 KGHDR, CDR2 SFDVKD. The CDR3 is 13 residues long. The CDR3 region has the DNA TGTGCCACCAGTGGTAGGGGGATCTATGGCTACACCTTC. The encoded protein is CATSGRGIYGYTF.

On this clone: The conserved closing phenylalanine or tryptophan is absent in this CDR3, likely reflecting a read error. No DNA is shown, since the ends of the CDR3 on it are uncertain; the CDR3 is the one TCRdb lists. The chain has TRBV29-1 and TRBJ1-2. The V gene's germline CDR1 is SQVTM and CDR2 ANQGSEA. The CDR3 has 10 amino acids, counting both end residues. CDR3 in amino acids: CSVPESALTV.

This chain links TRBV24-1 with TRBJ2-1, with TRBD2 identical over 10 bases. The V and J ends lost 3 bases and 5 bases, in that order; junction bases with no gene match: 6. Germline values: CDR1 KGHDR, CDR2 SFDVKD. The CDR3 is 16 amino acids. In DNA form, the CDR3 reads TGTGCCACCAGTGATCCTAGCGGGAGTAACCACAATGAGCAGTTCTTC. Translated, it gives CATSDPSGSNHNEQFF.

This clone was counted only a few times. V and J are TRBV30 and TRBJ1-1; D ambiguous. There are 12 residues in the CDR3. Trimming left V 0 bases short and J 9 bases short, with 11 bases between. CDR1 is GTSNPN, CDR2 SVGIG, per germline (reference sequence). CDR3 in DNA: TGTGCCTGGAGTGTCCTGGAGGTCCAAGCTTTCTTT. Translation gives CAWSVLEVQAFF.

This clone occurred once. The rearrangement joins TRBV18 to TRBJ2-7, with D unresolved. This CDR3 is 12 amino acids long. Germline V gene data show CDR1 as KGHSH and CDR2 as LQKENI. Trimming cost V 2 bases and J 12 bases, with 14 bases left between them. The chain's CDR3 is CASSPMSGPRYF. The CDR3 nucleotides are TGTGCCAGCTCACCAATGTCAGGCCCTCGGTACTTC. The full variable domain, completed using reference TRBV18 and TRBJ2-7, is NAGVMQNPRHLVRRRGQEARLRCSPMKGHSHVYWYRQLPEEGLKFMVYLQKENIIDESGMPKERFSAEFPKEGPSILRIQQVVRGDSAAYFCASSPMSGPRYFGPGTRLTVT.

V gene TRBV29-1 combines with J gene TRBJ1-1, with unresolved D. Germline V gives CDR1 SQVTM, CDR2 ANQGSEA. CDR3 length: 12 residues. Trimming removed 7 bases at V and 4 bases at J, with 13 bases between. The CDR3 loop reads CSAKRQATEAFF. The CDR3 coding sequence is TGCAGCGCCAAGCGACAAGCCACTGAAGCTTTCTTT.

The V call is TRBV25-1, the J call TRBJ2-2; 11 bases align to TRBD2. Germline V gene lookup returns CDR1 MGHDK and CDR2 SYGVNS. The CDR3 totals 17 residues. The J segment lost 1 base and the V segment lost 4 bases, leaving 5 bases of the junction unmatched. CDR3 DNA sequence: TGTGCCAGCAGTGGCTCCGGGACTAGCGGGAACACCGGGGAGCTGTTTTTT. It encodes CASSGSGTSGNTGELFF.

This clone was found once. The CDR3 spells CASSRGTVFSPLHF. The CDR3 bases are TGTGCCAGCAGCCGAGGGACTGTGTTTTCACCCCTCCACTTT. This sequence joins TRBV3-1 (or the pseudogene TRBV3-2) and TRBJ1-6; TRBD1 is a possible D gene (5 bases). The germline V gene has CDR1 LGHDT and CDR2 YNNKEL (reference sequence). Deletions cut 4 bases from V and 9 bases from J, with 13 bases between. The length of the CDR3 is 14 residues.

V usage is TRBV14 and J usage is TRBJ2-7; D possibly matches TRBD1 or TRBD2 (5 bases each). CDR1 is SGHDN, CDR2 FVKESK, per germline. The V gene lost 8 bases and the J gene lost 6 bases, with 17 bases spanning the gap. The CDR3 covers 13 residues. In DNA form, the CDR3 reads TGTGCCAGCGGGGACGCGGCGCGGGTCGAGCAGTACTTC. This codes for CASGDAARVEQYF.

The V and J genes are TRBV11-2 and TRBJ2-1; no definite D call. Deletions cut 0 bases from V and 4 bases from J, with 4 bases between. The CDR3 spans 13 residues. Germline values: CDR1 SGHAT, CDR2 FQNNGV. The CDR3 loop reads CASSLEQYNEQFF. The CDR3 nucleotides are TGTGCCAGCAGCTTAGAACAGTACAATGAGCAGTTCTTC.

The CDR3 DNA reads TGTGCCAGCAGCTGGGACAGTTTGAACACTGAAGCTTTCTTT. This codes for CASSWDSLNTEAFF. The chain is built from TRBV5-5 and TRBJ1-1, with 7 positions matching TRBD1. The V gene's germline CDR1 is SGHKS and CDR2 YYEKEE (reference sequence). V shed 3 bases and J 0 bases; nucleotides not matched to a gene: 2. The CDR3 is made up of 14 amino acids. The full variable domain, with the rest looked up from reference TRBV5-5 and TRBJ1-1, is DAGVTQSPTHLIKTRGQQVTLRCSPISGHKSVSWYQQVLGQGPQFIFQYYEKEERGRGNFPDRFSARQFPNYSSELNVNALLLGDSALYLCASSWDSLNTEAFFGQGTRLTVV.

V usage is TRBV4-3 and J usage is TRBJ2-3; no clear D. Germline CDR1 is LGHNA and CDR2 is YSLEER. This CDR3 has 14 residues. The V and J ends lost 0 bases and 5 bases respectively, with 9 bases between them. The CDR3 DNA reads TGCGCCAGCAGCCAAGAAACCTCCAGAGATACGCAGTATTTT. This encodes CASSQETSRDTQYF.